The clone carrying this T cell receptor (beta chain) showed up just once. The data stem from a study of blood T cell repertoires in COVID-19. Study-wide context: Sources were T cells, B-cell-depleted T cells, or PBMCs; the material itself was cDNA or gDNA.

Germline V CDR1 and CDR2: SGHRS, YFSETQ. This CDR3 contains 16 residues. J was trimmed by 0 bases and V by 1 base; bases with no gene match: 4. Some clones are missing from TCRdb's copy, which holds only in-frame ones; the method was immunoSEQ multiplex PCR. This table holds a few hundred thousand clones, roughly 91% found once. J is TRBJ2-1 and V is TRBV5-1; 7 nucleotides match TRBD2. The sample consisted of peripheral blood. The TCR comes from a man younger than 45 with acute or convalescent COVID-19. Here the CDR3 DNA reads TGCGCCAGCAGCTTGTTGCGGGAGAGCTCCTACAATGAGCAGTTCTTC. Translation gives CASSLLRESSYNEQFF.